This TCR beta chain was recovered during a study of blood T cells in healthy people across ages. At least 5.5 micrograms of total RNA were extracted per sample. The authors ran a second PCR of roughly 6 to 11 cycles using a sample-barcoded 5' primer and a J-beta primer mix. TCRdb re-called the 5' RACE reads through MiXCR, storing one row per CDR3 protein. The profile shows roughly 640,000 distinct CDR3 sequences, approximately 30% of them singletons. CDR3 length: 18 residues. Losses at the gene ends were 6 bases for V and 0 bases for J; bases not matched to a gene: 10. This clonotype was recorded many times.

The chain uses TRBV12-3 or TRBV12-4 and TRBJ2-4; 11 nucleotides align to TRBD2. The source is a woman of 80 years or more in good health. The material sequenced was blood. The CDR3 sequence: CASSPTSGGALAKNIQYF. CDR3 in DNA: TGTGCCAGCAGCCCCACTAGCGGGGGTGCCCTAGCCAAAAACATTCAGTACTTC.